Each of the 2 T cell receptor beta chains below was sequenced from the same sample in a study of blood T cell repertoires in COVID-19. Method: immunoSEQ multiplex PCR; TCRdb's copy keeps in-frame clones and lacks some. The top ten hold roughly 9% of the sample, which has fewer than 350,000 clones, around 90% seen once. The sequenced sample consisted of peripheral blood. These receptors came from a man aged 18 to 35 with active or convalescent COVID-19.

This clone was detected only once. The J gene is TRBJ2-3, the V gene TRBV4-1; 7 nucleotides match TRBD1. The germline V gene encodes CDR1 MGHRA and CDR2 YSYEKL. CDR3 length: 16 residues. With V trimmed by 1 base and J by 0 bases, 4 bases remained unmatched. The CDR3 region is CASSQGRTGSTDTQYF. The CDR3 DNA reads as TGCGCCAGCAGCCAAGGTCGGACAGGTAGCACAGATACGCAGTATTTT.

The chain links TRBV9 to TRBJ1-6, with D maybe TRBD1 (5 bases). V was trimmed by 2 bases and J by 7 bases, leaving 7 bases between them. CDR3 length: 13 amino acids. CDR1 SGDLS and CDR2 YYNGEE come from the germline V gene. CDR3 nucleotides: TGTGCCAGCAGCGTTGGGGGGAATTCACCCCTCCACTTT. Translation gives CASSVGGNSPLHF. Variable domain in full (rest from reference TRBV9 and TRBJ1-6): DSGVTQTPKHLITATGQRVTLRCSPRSGDLSVYWYQQSLDQGLQFLIQYYNGEERAKGNILERFSAQQFPDLHSELNLSSLELGDSALYFCASSVGGNSPLHFGNGTRLTVT.